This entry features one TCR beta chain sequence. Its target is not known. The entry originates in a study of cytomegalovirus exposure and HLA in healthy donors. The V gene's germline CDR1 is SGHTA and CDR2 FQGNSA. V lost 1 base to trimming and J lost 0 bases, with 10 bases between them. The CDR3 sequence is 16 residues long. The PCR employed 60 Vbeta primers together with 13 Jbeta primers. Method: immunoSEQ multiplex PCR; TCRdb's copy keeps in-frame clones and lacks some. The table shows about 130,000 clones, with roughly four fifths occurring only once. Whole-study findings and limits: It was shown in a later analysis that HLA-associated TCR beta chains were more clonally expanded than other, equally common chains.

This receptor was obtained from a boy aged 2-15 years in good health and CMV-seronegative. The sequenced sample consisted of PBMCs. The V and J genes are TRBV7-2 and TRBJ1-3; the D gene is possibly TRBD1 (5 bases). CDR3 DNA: TGTGCCAGCAGCTTAGGACAGCCTGACTCTGGAAACACCATATATTTT. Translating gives CASSLGQPDSGNTIYF.